Shown below are 28 T cell receptor beta chains from a single sample sequenced in a study of CD8 T cells in ankylosing spondylitis. Study-wide results and caveats: Among TCR beta sequences, a motif of fewer than 10 highly homologous variants appeared characteristic of ankylosing spondylitis blood.

TCRdb redid the calling of the 5' RACE reads with MiXCR, one entry per CDR3 protein. Among 700,000 or so distinct CDR3 sequences listed, over 15% were seen once. These TCRs' antigens remain unknown. Sequenced material: blood, either unsorted or a sorted T cell fraction (not recorded which). These receptors originate from a male donor with ankylosing spondylitis.

This sequence joins TRBV7-6 and TRBJ2-5; D gene unclear. V was shortened by 7 bases and J by 1 base, with 4 bases between the two germline ends. The CDR3 sequence is 11 residues long. Germline V gene lookup returns CDR1 SGHVS and CDR2 FNYEAQ. CDR3 bases: TGTGCCAGCAACCTCCAAGAGACCCAGTACTTC. Its protein is CASNLQETQYF.

This chain links TRBV24-1 with TRBJ2-2; the match to TRBD1 covers 10 bases. The CDR3 is 15 residues long. The junction had 6 bases not matched to a gene; V was cut back by 7 bases and J by 5 bases. Per the germline V gene, CDR1 is KGHDR and CDR2 is SFDVKD. The CDR3 is CATRTGGVRTGELFF. CDR3 nucleotides: TGTGCCACCAGGACAGGGGGCGTCAGGACCGGGGAGCTGTTTTTT.

V is TRBV6-1 and J is TRBJ2-3, with 8 positions matching TRBD1. V shed 4 bases, J shed 2 bases, and the junction held 8 bases outside the gene matches. The germline CDR1 and CDR2 sequences are MNHNS and SASEGT. CDR3 length: 16 residues. CDR3 amino acids: CASSAKTGALTDTQYF. In DNA, the CDR3 is TGTGCCAGCAGTGCAAAGACAGGGGCACTCACAGATACGCAGTATTTT.

This clonotype was counted between two and nine times. The chain couples TRBV5-1 to TRBJ2-5; D unclear. With 0 bases removed from V and 0 bases from J, the gap between germline ends came to 12 bases. Germline CDR1 SGHRS, CDR2 YFSETQ. This CDR3 is built from 16 residues. The CDR3 DNA follows: TGCGCCAGCAGCTTGGGTACGCCTTCGAACCAAGAGACCCAGTACTTC. Translation gives CASSLGTPSNQETQYF.

The V call is TRBV5-1, the J call TRBJ2-2; D gene ambiguous. Trimming cost V 4 bases and J 1 base, with 17 bases left between them. The CDR3 consists of 17 residues. Germline CDR1 and CDR2: SGHRS and YFSETQ. CDR3 nucleotides: TGCGCCAGCAGCCCCGGGCCGAAAATAGAGAACACCGGGGAGCTGTTTTTT. This translates into CASSPGPKIENTGELFF.

This clonotype was seen only a few times. The chain is built from TRBV11-2 and TRBJ2-7, with 8 nucleotides matching TRBD1. The germline gives CDR1 SGHAT, CDR2 FQNNGV. The CDR3 sequence is 15 residues long. Losses at the gene ends were 1 base for V and 5 bases for J; bases not matched to a gene: 7. The CDR3 loop is CASSLVVRGRHEQYF. CDR3 DNA sequence: TGTGCCAGCAGCTTAGTGGTCAGGGGGCGGCACGAGCAGTACTTC.

On this clonotype: An end of the junction differs from the germline gene, which may be a read error. This chain links TRBV10-3 with TRBJ2-3; 12 nucleotides match TRBD2. The germline V gene encodes CDR1 ENHRY and CDR2 SYGVKD. The CDR3 totals 16 residues. DNA for the CDR3: TGTGCCGTCAGTGAGAGCGGACTAGCGGGGACAGATACGCAGTATTTT. It codes for CAVSESGLAGTDTQYF.

The chain couples TRBV20-1 to TRBJ2-1; 8 bases are shared with TRBD2. Germline-derived CDR1 and CDR2 are DFQATT and SNEGSKA (reference sequence). This CDR3 spans 14 amino acids. V lost 6 bases to trimming and J lost 12 bases; unmatched junction nucleotides: 16. DNA of the CDR3: TGCAGTGCAGCTCCGGGACTAGAGGCAACGGGGCAGTTCTTC. Its protein product is CSAAPGLEATGQFF.

This clonotype was detected only a few times. The genes are TRBV7-8 and TRBJ2-2; a weak D match, TRBD1 (6 bases). Germline CDR1 and CDR2: SGHVS and FQNEAQ. The V end lost 6 bases, the J end lost 4 bases, and 18 bases lay between the germline ends. The length of the CDR3 is 16 residues. The DNA for the CDR3 is TGTGCCAGCAGGGTAGGGGGATACGGTGGCACCGGGGAGCTGTTTTTT. Its protein is CASRVGGYGGTGELFF.

The chain carries TRBV4-2 and TRBJ2-7; D is ambiguous. This CDR3 spans 14 amino acids. Trimming left V 2 bases short and J 0 bases short, with 8 bases between. Germline loops: CDR1 LGHNA, CDR2 YNFKEQ. The CDR3 spells CASSQPSASYEQYF. The CDR3 nucleotides read TGTGCCAGCAGCCAACCCTCAGCCTCCTACGAGCAGTACTTC.

The rearrangement uses TRBV18 and TRBJ2-5; maybe TRBD1 (5 bases). Trimming cost V 5 bases and J 0 bases, with 7 bases left between them. This CDR3 spans 13 amino acids. The V gene's germline CDR1 is KGHSH and CDR2 LQKENI. The CDR3 DNA follows: TGTGCCAGCTCAGCAGGGTACCAAGAGACCCAGTACTTC. This encodes CASSAGYQETQYF.

This clonotype was counted between two and nine times. The rearrangement joins TRBV10-3 to TRBJ2-5; weak D call: TRBD2 (6 bases). CDR1 is ENHRY and CDR2 is SYGVKD in the germline V gene. The length of the CDR3 is 11 residues. Trimming left V 10 bases short and J 4 bases short, with 10 bases between. CDR3 region: CATLGGETQYF. DNA of the CDR3: TGTGCCACCCTGGGGGGAGAGACCCAGTACTTC.

The genes are TRBV20-1 and TRBJ2-7, with D perhaps given as TRBD1 or TRBD2 (5 bases each). The V end lost 1 base, the J end lost 7 bases, and 8 bases lay between the germline ends. The CDR3 is 11 amino acids. CDR1 is DFQATT, CDR2 SNEGSKA, per germline (reference sequence). This chain's CDR3 is CSARGGNEQYF. The DNA for the CDR3 is TGCAGTGCTAGAGGGGGGAATGAGCAGTACTTC.

This clonotype has at least ten counts. The chain is built from TRBV7-2 and TRBJ2-1; D call uncertain. The CDR3 covers 15 residues. Trimming stripped 5 bases from V and 0 bases from J, with 11 bases between. CDR1 and CDR2 from the germline V gene are SGHTA and FQGNSA. The CDR3 protein is CASSLGPSSYNEQFF. CDR3 DNA sequence: TGTGCCAGCAGCCTAGGGCCCAGCTCCTACAATGAGCAGTTCTTC.

V and J are TRBV5-1 and TRBJ1-1, with D perhaps matching TRBD1 (5 bases). V dropped 4 bases and J dropped 0 bases, with 16 bases sitting between them. The CDR3 runs to 16 residues. The germline V gene has CDR1 SGHRS and CDR2 YFSETQ. The CDR3: CASSLQTGTVNTEAFF. The CDR3 bases are TGCGCCAGCAGCCTACAAACCGGGACGGTGAACACTGAAGCTTTCTTT.

This clonotype came up a few times. The gene calls are TRBV7-9 and TRBJ2-2; D is unresolved. The V end lost 6 bases, the J end lost 6 bases, and 14 bases lay between the germline ends. This CDR3 spans 14 amino acids. Germline loops: CDR1 SEHNR, CDR2 FQNEAQ (reference sequence). CDR3 region: CASSSTLTAGELFF. CDR3 nucleotide sequence: TGTGCCAGCAGTTCAACCCTTACGGCCGGGGAGCTGTTTTTT.

V gene TRBV11-2 combines with J gene TRBJ2-5; 9 bases align to TRBD1. This CDR3 has 14 residues. The V segment lost 5 bases and the J segment 5 bases; nucleotides outside the gene matches: 6. CDR1 and CDR2 from the germline V gene are SGHAT and FQNNGV. The CDR3 loop is CASSEDRGFETQYF. DNA of the CDR3: TGTGCCAGCAGCGAGGACAGGGGTTTTGAGACCCAGTACTTC.

The rearrangement links TRBV18 to TRBJ2-1; 8 nucleotides agree with TRBD1. Germline trimming cut 4 bases from V and 10 bases from J; bases unmatched to any gene: 6. This CDR3 is built from 13 residues. The germline V gene encodes CDR1 KGHSH and CDR2 LQKENI. The CDR3 DNA sequence: TGTGCCAGCTCACTCGGACAGGGAAGGGAGCAGTTCTTC. This gives the protein CASSLGQGREQFF.

The chain has TRBV20-1 and TRBJ2-3; 8 bases line up with TRBD2. The ends lost 6 bases at V and 5 bases at J; junction bases unmatched: 10. Per the germline V gene, CDR1 is DFQATT and CDR2 is SNEGSKA (reference sequence). The CDR3 consists of 14 residues. CDR3 sequence reads: CSATGTSYQDTQYF. DNA of the CDR3: TGCAGTGCCACTGGGACTAGTTATCAAGATACGCAGTATTTT.

The rearrangement uses TRBV20-1 and TRBJ2-3, with 8 positions matching TRBD2. This CDR3 has 15 amino acids. V was pared by 5 bases and J by 2 bases, with 9 bases of the junction left unmatched. Germline V gene data show CDR1 as DFQATT and CDR2 as SNEGSKA (reference sequence). The CDR3 loop is CSAQIRGRTTDTQYF. Written as DNA, the CDR3 is TGCAGTGCTCAAATCCGCGGGAGGACCACAGATACGCAGTATTTT.

The table lists this clonotype with a few counts. This rearrangement joins TRBV6-2 or TRBV6-3 to TRBJ2-6; D remains unclear. The CDR3 extends over 14 amino acids. In germline, CDR1 is MNHEY, CDR2 SVGEGT. V lost 6 bases and J 2 bases, leaving 8 bases between the germline ends. CDR3 in amino acids: CASSQNAGANVLTF. CDR3 nucleotide sequence: TGTGCCAGCAGCCAGAACGCTGGGGCCAACGTCCTGACTTTC.

The rearrangement uses TRBV27 and TRBJ1-6, with 9 nucleotides matching TRBD1. CDR3 length equals 13 residues. The V segment lost 6 bases and the J segment 10 bases; nucleotides outside the gene matches: 4. The germline V gene has CDR1 MNHEY and CDR2 SMNVEV (reference sequence). CDR3 in amino acids: CASSRDRASPLHF. In nucleotides, the CDR3 is TGTGCCAGCAGCCGGGACAGGGCCTCACCCCTCCACTTT.

This clonotype was detected a few times. The chain recombines TRBV9 with TRBJ1-1; D is unclear. V was clipped by 4 bases and J by 3 bases, with 13 bases between them. CDR3 size: 14 residues. Germline lookup yields CDR1 SGDLS and CDR2 YYNGEE. CDR3 bases: TGTGCCAGCAGCCCTCCGGTGCGGTACACTGAAGCTTTCTTT. Translating it yields CASSPPVRYTEAFF.

This clonotype was seen a handful of times. The CDR3 region is CASSPEDNVLTF. CDR3 sequence (DNA): TGTGCCAGCAGTCCCGAAGACAACGTCCTGACTTTC. The chain joins TRBV6-2 or TRBV6-3 to TRBJ2-6; D remains ambiguous. V lost 5 bases to trimming and J lost 9 bases, with 8 bases between them. CDR1 is MNHEY, CDR2 SVGEGT, per germline. There are 12 residues in the CDR3.

This clonotype has a handful of counts. The rearrangement joins TRBV25-1 to TRBJ1-2; the D gene is possibly TRBD1 (5 bases). CDR1 is MGHDK and CDR2 is SYGVNS in the germline V gene. The ends were cut back, 1 base at V and 8 bases at J, with 14 bases in the middle. The CDR3 is 14 amino acids. The CDR3 DNA reads as TGTGCCAGCAGTGAATTAACCGGGGGGAACGGCTACACCTTC. It yields the protein CASSELTGGNGYTF.

This clonotype showed up many times. The chain has TRBV12-3 or TRBV12-4 and TRBJ1-6; 7 nucleotides match TRBD1. The trim removed 5 bases at V and 13 bases at J, leaving 11 bases unmatched. This CDR3 contains 14 residues. In DNA form, the CDR3 reads TGTGCCAGCAGTCTTACGGGGACAGCGTCGCCCCTCCACTTT. The encoded protein is CASSLTGTASPLHF.

This clonotype appeared a few times. V is TRBV7-9 and J is TRBJ2-5; no clear D gene. The ends were cut back, 5 bases at V and 0 bases at J, with 13 bases in the middle. This CDR3 is built from 15 residues. From germline, CDR1 is SEHNR and CDR2 FQNEAQ (reference sequence). CDR3 protein: CASSEGRTYQETQYF. The CDR3 DNA sequence: TGTGCCAGCAGCGAAGGCAGAACCTACCAAGAGACCCAGTACTTC.

This clonotype was observed a few times. The gene calls are TRBV28 and TRBJ1-1; D is uncertain. Germline CDR1 reads MDHEN; CDR2 reads SYDVKM. V was shortened by 5 bases and J by 1 base, with 14 bases between the two germline ends. This CDR3 contains 15 residues. The CDR3 is CASSPTMETNTEAFF. CDR3 nucleotides: TGTGCCAGCAGTCCCACCATGGAGACGAACACTGAAGCTTTCTTT.